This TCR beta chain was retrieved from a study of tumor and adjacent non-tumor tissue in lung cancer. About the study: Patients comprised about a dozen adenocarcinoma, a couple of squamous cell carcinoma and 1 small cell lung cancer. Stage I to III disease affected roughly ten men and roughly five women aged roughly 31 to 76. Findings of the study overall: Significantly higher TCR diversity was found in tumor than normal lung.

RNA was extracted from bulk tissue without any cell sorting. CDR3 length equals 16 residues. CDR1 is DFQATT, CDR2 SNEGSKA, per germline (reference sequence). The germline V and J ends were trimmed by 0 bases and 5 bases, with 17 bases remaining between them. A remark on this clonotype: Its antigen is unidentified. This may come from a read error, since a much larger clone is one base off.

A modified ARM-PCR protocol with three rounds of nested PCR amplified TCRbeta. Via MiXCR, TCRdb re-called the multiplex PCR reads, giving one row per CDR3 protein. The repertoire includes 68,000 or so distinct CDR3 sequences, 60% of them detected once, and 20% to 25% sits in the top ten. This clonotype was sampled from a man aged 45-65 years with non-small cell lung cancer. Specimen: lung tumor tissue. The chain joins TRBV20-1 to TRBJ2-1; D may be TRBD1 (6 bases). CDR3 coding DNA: TGCAGTGCTAGAGATTTACCTAGAGGGGGTAACAATGAGCAGTTCTTC. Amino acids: CSARDLPRGGNNEQFF.